Listed below are T cell receptor beta chains from one sample, sequenced in a study of Ad26.COV2.S vaccination and SARS-CoV-2 variants. The assay was immunoSEQ multiplex PCR, and TCRdb's table has in-frame clones only and misses some. The sample lists 410,000 or so clones, 80% to 95% occurring once. Material: peripheral blood, obtained in a trial of Ad26.COV2.S vaccine versus placebo. The receptors stem from a person between 18 and 65 years old who received the Ad26.COV2.S COVID-19 vaccine or a placebo. Both conserved end residues are part of each CDR3. The order of the fields is clone size, D gene, J gene, V gene, CDR3 DNA, CDR3 protein. The D gene is left open where the match is weak. Clone size is not always given. Where it is, it says once, few, many or a class for expanded clones.

abundance: -
d_gene: -
j_gene: TRBJ2-7
v_gene: TRBV30
CDR3nt: TGTGCCTGGAGTGAAGGGGGTTTCGCCTACGAGCAGTACTTC
CDR3aa: CAWSEGGFAYEQYF

abundance: -
d_gene: -
j_gene: TRBJ2-3
v_gene: TRBV12-2
CDR3nt: TGTGCAAGTCGCCAATCCCGCGGGACAGGAGATCTTGGCGTGTCAGATACGCAGTATTTT
CDR3aa: CASRQSRGTGDLGVSDTQYF

abundance: once
d_gene: -
j_gene: TRBJ1-6
v_gene: TRBV27
CDR3nt: TGTGCCAGCAGTTTCCACAGGGACAATTCACCCCTCCACTTT
CDR3aa: CASSFHRDNSPLHF

abundance: -
d_gene: -
j_gene: TRBJ2-2
v_gene: TRBV3-1/TRBV3-2
CDR3nt: TGTGCCAGCAGCCAAGACAGGGGTGGACGTACCGGGGAGCTGTTTTTT
CDR3aa: CASSQDRGGRTGELFF

abundance: once
d_gene: -
j_gene: TRBJ1-1
v_gene: TRBV12-3/TRBV12-4
CDR3nt: TGTGCCAGCAAGGGGTTTTTGAACACTGAAGCTTTCTTT
CDR3aa: CASKGFLNTEAFF

abundance: -
d_gene: -
j_gene: TRBJ2-1
v_gene: TRBV5-1
CDR3nt: TGCGCCAGCAGCTTGAGGGACCCCACGGATGAGCAGTTCTTC
CDR3aa: CASSLRDPTDEQFF

abundance: -
d_gene: TRBD1
j_gene: TRBJ2-5
v_gene: TRBV6-5
CDR3nt: TGTGCCAGCAGCCTGACAGGGTTCGGGGAGACCCAGTACTTC
CDR3aa: CASSLTGFGETQYF

abundance: -
d_gene: TRBD2
j_gene: TRBJ2-1
v_gene: TRBV5-1
CDR3nt: TGCGCCAGCTCCGTTAGCGGGGGATCCTACAATGAGCAGTTCTTC
CDR3aa: CASSVSGGSYNEQFF

abundance: -
d_gene: -
j_gene: TRBJ2-1
v_gene: TRBV29-1
CDR3nt: TGCAGCGTTGTCGAACCGCCTGGCAATGAGCAGTTCTTC
CDR3aa: CSVVEPPGNEQFF

abundance: -
d_gene: TRBD2
j_gene: TRBJ2-1
v_gene: TRBV2
CDR3nt: TGTGCCAGCAGTTGGCTTCGCGGGGGGGCCTACAATGAGCAGTTCTTC
CDR3aa: CASSWLRGGAYNEQFF

abundance: -
d_gene: TRBD1
j_gene: TRBJ2-1
v_gene: TRBV6-6
CDR3nt: TGTGCGGGGACAGTTAACAATGAGCAGTTCTTC
CDR3aa: CAGTVNNEQFF

abundance: -
d_gene: TRBD1
j_gene: TRBJ1-5
v_gene: TRBV5-1
CDR3nt: TGCGCCAGCAGCTTAACAGGGGGCTGGGATCAGCCCCAGCATTTT
CDR3aa: CASSLTGGWDQPQHF

abundance: -
d_gene: TRBD2
j_gene: TRBJ2-5
v_gene: TRBV11-3
CDR3nt: TGTGCCAGCAGCTTTAACGGGGGGTCCGAGACCCAGTACTTC
CDR3aa: CASSFNGGSETQYF

abundance: -
d_gene: TRBD2
j_gene: TRBJ2-3
v_gene: TRBV7-6
CDR3nt: TGTGCCAGCAGCCCCCGCGGGACTAGCGGGGCGACAGATACGCAGTATTTT
CDR3aa: CASSPRGTSGATDTQYF

abundance: once
d_gene: -
j_gene: TRBJ2-1
v_gene: TRBV6-2/TRBV6-3
CDR3nt: TGTGCCAGCAGTTCACCCCCCACAGGGCGCTCCTACAATGAGCAGTTCTTC
CDR3aa: CASSSPPTGRSYNEQFF

abundance: -
d_gene: -
j_gene: TRBJ2-3
v_gene: TRBV6-5
CDR3nt: TGTGCCAGCAGCCTAGGACGAACAGATACGCAGTATTTT
CDR3aa: CASSLGRTDTQYF

abundance: once
d_gene: TRBD1
j_gene: TRBJ1-4
v_gene: TRBV11-2
CDR3nt: TGTGCCAGCAGCTTTAAGGGACAGGGACTGTTTTTT
CDR3aa: CASSFKGQGLFF

abundance: once
d_gene: TRBD1
j_gene: TRBJ2-3
v_gene: TRBV13
CDR3nt: TGTGCCAGCAGCCCCGGGACAGGAAAAGATACGCAGTATTTT
CDR3aa: CASSPGTGKDTQYF

abundance: -
d_gene: -
j_gene: TRBJ1-6
v_gene: TRBV27
CDR3nt: TGTGCCAGCAGCCCGAGCTCCTATAATTCACCCCTCCACTTT
CDR3aa: CASSPSSYNSPLHF

abundance: -
d_gene: -
j_gene: TRBJ2-7
v_gene: TRBV6-5
CDR3nt: TGTGCCAGCAGTTGGGACCTTACCTACGAGCAGTACTTC
CDR3aa: CASSWDLTYEQYF

abundance: once
d_gene: TRBD2
j_gene: TRBJ2-3
v_gene: TRBV6-5
CDR3nt: TGTGCCAGCAATTTAGCGGGGGGGCGCACAGATACGCAGTATTTT
CDR3aa: CASNLAGGRTDTQYF

abundance: -
d_gene: TRBD2
j_gene: TRBJ2-7
v_gene: TRBV6-6
CDR3nt: TGTGCCAGCAGCCCACGTGCGGGGGGCTGGGAGCAGTACTTC
CDR3aa: CASSPRAGGWEQYF

abundance: -
d_gene: TRBD1
j_gene: TRBJ1-1
v_gene: TRBV7-9
CDR3nt: TGTGCCAGCAGCTTGGGACAGGGAAGAAGGGCTGAAGCTTTCTTT
CDR3aa: CASSLGQGRRAEAFF

abundance: -
d_gene: -
j_gene: TRBJ2-7
v_gene: TRBV4-3
CDR3nt: TGCGCCAGCAGCCAAGATCGGGCGTGGGAGCAGTACTTC
CDR3aa: CASSQDRAWEQYF

abundance: -
d_gene: TRBD1
j_gene: TRBJ2-1
v_gene: TRBV7-2
CDR3nt: TGTGCCAGCAGCTTGGCCGGGACAGGGGGCTACAATGAGCAGTTCTTC
CDR3aa: CASSLAGTGGYNEQFF